Sequencing of this T cell receptor beta chain was carried out in a study of T-cell reconstitution after alpha-beta-depleted transplantation in children. Molecular barcoding with unique molecular identifiers was used for the TCRbeta library. TCRdb called the PCR reads again in MiXCR, with one record for every CDR3 protein. The table shows hundreds of thousands of distinct CDR3 sequences, with around 19% occurring only once. This clonotype has only a few counts. Trimming took 0 bases from V and 10 from J; bases not matched to a gene: 7. Germline V CDR1 and CDR2: SGHDT, YYEEEE. This CDR3 region has 14 residues.

V and J are TRBV5-6 and TRBJ2-3, with TRBD2 matching over 8 bases. The sequences come from PBMCs from the stem cell graft donor, collected from the stem cell graft. The sequence came from a human donor who donated a stem cell graft to a child with acute lymphoblastic leukemia. CDR3 nucleotides: TGTGCCAGCAGCTTGGTACGGGAGGGCCTGTCGCAGTATTTT. Its protein is CASSLVREGLSQYF.